The clone carrying this T cell receptor beta chain was seen ten or more times. This sample is part of a study of spatial heterogeneity in lung cancer. The overall study: Consistently, beta-chain sequences turned up in larger numbers than alpha-chain sequences did. Within raw reads, each unique TCR and UMI combination appeared on average more than ten times.

This sample's time point: sample taken at primary tumor resection. Whole RNA, which was extracted from tumor, nontumor lung tissue or frozen PBMC, was sequenced without any cell sorting. Donation came from around 72 patients with untreated early-stage non-small cell lung cancer. The germline V and J ends were trimmed by 0 bases and 4 bases, with 12 bases remaining between them. In germline, CDR1 is ENHRY, CDR2 SYGVKD. The CDR3 has 15 amino acids. TCRdb redid the calling of the 5' RACE reads with MiXCR, one entry per CDR3 protein. The sample lists 40,000 or so distinct CDR3 sequences; around 5% were seen once.

The material was PBMCs, obtained at surgery. This chain links TRBV10-3 with TRBJ1-2, with D possibly TRBD1 on 5 matching bases. This sequence was found in a female donor with early-stage non-small cell lung cancer. The chain's CDR3 is CAISESMGQLYGYTF. The CDR3 DNA reads as TGTGCCATCAGTGAGTCGATGGGGCAGCTCTATGGCTACACCTTC.